A single T cell receptor (beta chain) is shown here with its context. This sample stems from a study of blood T cell repertoires in COVID-19. Overall study context: Sites in the United States, Italy and Spain provided acute and convalescent COVID-19 samples. Sources were T cells, B-cell-depleted T cells, or PBMCs; the material itself was cDNA or gDNA.

Original processing methods: Amplification of reference gene primers was used by the study to estimate nucleated cell counts. TCRdb's table, derived via immunoSEQ multiplex PCR, lists solely in-frame clones and lacks some. That table supplies the V and J calls and clone size; D and trimming were determined from the DNA. The sample has about 78,000 clones, around 90% seen once. This CDR3 spans 15 amino acids. Germline values: CDR1 SNHLY, CDR2 FYNNEI. The V gene lost 6 bases and the J gene lost 0 bases, with 15 bases spanning the gap. This chain links TRBV2 with TRBJ2-7; D is possibly TRBD1 (8 bases). This sequence originates from a woman aged 45-59 years in a cohort sampled during active COVID-19. Material: peripheral blood. CDR3 amino acids: CASSQTGGGSYEQYF. Here the CDR3 DNA reads TGTGCCAGCAGCCAAACAGGGGGGGGCTCCTACGAGCAGTACTTC.